Each of the 14 T cell receptor beta chains below was sequenced from the same sample in a study of T cells in narcolepsy. Libraries were prepared by immunoSEQ multiplex PCR; TCRdb keeps only in-frame clonotypes and omits some of them. The sample has about 41,000 clones, about 87% seen once. Sequenced: CD45RA- memory CD4+ T cells from PBMCs. Source of these receptors: a human donor with narcolepsy.

The chain recombines TRBV6-1 with TRBJ2-1; possible D gene TRBD1, 6 bases. The CDR3 is 15 residues long. The V gene lost 6 bases and the J gene lost 6 bases, with 18 bases spanning the gap. CDR1 is MNHNS, CDR2 SASEGT, per germline. CDR3 DNA sequence: TGTGCCAGCAGCCCCGTCTTGATACAGGGCAATGAGCAGTTCTTC. Translating it yields CASSPVLIQGNEQFF.

The chain couples TRBV7-7 to TRBJ2-5; D might be TRBD2 (6 bases). Looked up from germline, CDR1 is SSHAT and CDR2 is FNYEAQ (reference sequence). The length of the CDR3 is 16 residues. V lost 5 bases to trimming and J lost 2 bases, with 18 bases between them. The CDR3 sequence: CASSKGGILGQETQYF. In DNA form, the CDR3 reads TGTGCCAGCAGCAAAGGAGGGATCCTGGGTCAAGAGACCCAGTACTTC.

The chain employs TRBV7-8 and TRBJ2-5; D is uncertain. The V gene lost 5 bases and the J gene lost 4 bases, with 11 bases spanning the gap. Germline loops: CDR1 SGHVS, CDR2 FQNEAQ. This CDR3 is 13 amino acids long. CDR3 in amino acids: CASSPQTGETQYF. In DNA, the CDR3 is TGTGCCAGCAGCCCCCAGACTGGAGAGACCCAGTACTTC.

The chain has TRBV7-6 and TRBJ2-2, with D uncertain. The CDR3 contains 17 residues. Germline loops: CDR1 SGHVS, CDR2 FNYEAQ. Trimming left V 1 base short and J 2 bases short, with 14 bases between. The chain's CDR3 is CASSLEAAERNTGELFF. CDR3 nucleotide sequence: TGTGCCAGCAGCTTAGAGGCAGCTGAGCGTAACACCGGGGAGCTGTTTTTT.

The chain employs TRBV7-4 and TRBJ1-4; TRBD1 matches 11 bases. CDR1 and CDR2 (germline): SGHVT, SQSDAQ. The CDR3 consists of 18 residues. The V segment lost 2 bases and the J segment 2 bases; nucleotides outside the gene matches: 7. The DNA for the CDR3 is TGTGCCAGCAGCTTAAGGACAGGGGGCGAGGGTACTAATGAAAAACTGTTTTTT. This gives the protein CASSLRTGGEGTNEKLFF.

CDR3 bases: TGTGCCAGCAGCTTTAAAAGAACTAATGAAAAACTGTTTTTT. The encoded protein is CASSFKRTNEKLFF. J is TRBJ1-4 and V is TRBV7-8; D unclear. The CDR3 length is 14 residues. The germline V and J ends were trimmed by 3 bases and 1 base, with 6 bases remaining between them. Germline V CDR1 and CDR2: SGHVS, FQNEAQ. Drawing the rest from reference TRBV7-8 and TRBJ1-4, the complete variable domain is GAGVSQSPRYKVAKRGQDVALRCDPISGHVSLFWYQQALGQGPEFLTYFQNEAQLDKSGLPSDRFFAERPEGSVSTLKIQRTQQEDSAVYLCASSFKRTNEKLFFGSGTQLSVL.

The chain joins TRBV5-1 to TRBJ2-5; 11 bases fit TRBD1. The germline V gene has CDR1 SGHRS and CDR2 YFSETQ. The CDR3 length is 15 residues. Trimming at V came to 5 bases and at J to 4 bases, leaving 7 bases not matched to a gene. CDR3 nucleotide sequence: TGCGCCAGCAGGGGTGCAGGACAGGGGGCAGAGACCCAGTACTTC. As protein: CASRGAGQGAETQYF.

The DNA of the CDR3 is TGTGCCTGGTGTCCGGGGACGATCAACTCCGAGCAGTACTTC. The encoded protein is CAWCPGTINSEQYF. The V and J genes are TRBV30 and TRBJ2-7; D is perhaps TRBD1 or TRBD2 (5 bases each). The germline V gene encodes CDR1 GTSNPN and CDR2 SVGIG (reference sequence). V lost 5 bases, J lost 6 bases, and 20 bases lay in between. CDR3 size: 14 residues.

The DNA for the CDR3 is TGTGCCAGCAGTCTATACCGGGACCCAGGCTATGGCTACACCTTC. Translating gives CASSLYRDPGYGYTF. This chain uses TRBV6-4 with TRBJ1-2; perhaps TRBD1 as D (5 bases). Germline-derived CDR1 and CDR2 are MRHNA and SNTAGT. V was pared by 5 bases and J by 4 bases, with 17 bases between. The CDR3 runs 15 residues.

This rearrangement joins TRBV29-1 to TRBJ2-1; TRBD2 matches 7 bases. Losses at the gene ends were 4 bases for V and 4 bases for J; bases not matched to a gene: 19. The CDR3 is 18 residues long. Germline loops: CDR1 SQVTM, CDR2 ANQGSEA. The CDR3 loop is CSVGRGLQRGNGYNEQFF. The CDR3 DNA follows: TGCAGCGTTGGGCGTGGGTTACAGCGGGGAAACGGGTACAATGAGCAGTTCTTC.

With respect to this clone: One end of the junction is discordant with germline, which a read error may explain. The rearrangement joins TRBV14 to TRBJ2-7; D is perhaps TRBD1 (7 bases). This CDR3 has 13 amino acids. Germline assignment: CDR1 SGHDN and CDR2 FVKESK. The CDR3 region has the DNA TGTGCCAGCAACAGGGGAGGAGACTACGAGCACTACTTC. Encoded protein: CASNRGGDYEHYF.

This clone has a single count. The chain uses TRBV6-1 and TRBJ2-7; TRBD1 matches 7 bases. The ends lost 5 bases at V and 6 bases at J; junction bases unmatched: 7. The CDR3 runs to 13 residues. Germline values: CDR1 MNHNS, CDR2 SASEGT. CDR3 sequence (DNA): TGTGCCAGCAGTCCGACAGGGCTCGGCGAGCAGTACTTC. Translating it yields CASSPTGLGEQYF.

As regards this clone: One end of the junction does not line up with germline, which may come from a read error. The rearrangement joins TRBV28 to TRBJ2-7, with D tentatively TRBD1 or TRBD2 (5 bases each). The CDR3 is 11 residues long. Germline CDR1 and CDR2: MDHEN and SYDVKM. The CDR3 DNA reads TGTGCCAGCAGCCGGGAAAGGGGCATGGAGTTC. Amino acid sequence: CASSRERGMEF.

The chain links TRBV10-3 to TRBJ2-5, with D perhaps matching TRBD2 (5 bases). CDR1 ENHRY and CDR2 SYGVKD come from the germline V gene. V shed 5 bases and J shed 3 bases, with 13 bases lying between them. This CDR3 is 14 amino acids long. CDR3 region: CAISQRAGEETQYF. The CDR3 DNA reads TGTGCCATCAGTCAAAGGGCCGGGGAAGAGACCCAGTACTTC.